The present entry profiles one T cell receptor beta chain with its context. This clonotype was seen many times. Its antigen remains unidentified. Base qualities are not at hand, and no much larger clone is one base apart. This sample stems from a study of Graves' ophthalmopathy and Graves' hyperthyroidism (dated by TCRdb to about 2018). General notes on the study: Peripheral blood was collected at initial diagnosis, before any treatment. To explore V-J signatures that distinguish ophthalmopathy from hyperthyroidism, a discovery set of 100 patients was enrolled, made up of about 40 with ophthalmopathy and some 60 with stable hyperthyroidism. The study used signatures of the TCR beta repertoire to tell Graves' ophthalmopathy apart from Graves' hyperthyroidism and to predict which patients would progress to ophthalmopathy. The roughly 100 discovery patients were randomly divided into training and test sets at a 7:3 ratio. After sampling, hyperthyroidism patients received methimazole starting at 30 mg daily, and ophthalmopathy patients received high-dose intravenous methylprednisolone. In roughly 6 hyperthyroidism patients, the T-cell repertoire of thyroid tissue was compared with the T-cell repertoire of blood. In total, 135 blood samples were TCR-sequenced: 40 to 45 ophthalmopathy, 75 hyperthyroidism and about 17 hyperthyroidism-to-ophthalmopathy patients. An independent validation cohort comprised 18 hyperthyroidism patients and some 16 patients who later progressed from hyperthyroidism to ophthalmopathy. Overall results and qualifications from the work: In validation, the model predicted ophthalmopathy progression with about 71% sensitivity and about 73% specificity; fewer than 15 predicted patients were CT-confirmed with GO in a median of around 6 months. In cross-validation, the 13-signature model distinguished ophthalmopathy from stable hyperthyroidism with 87.88% sensitivity and approximately 81% specificity, while in the test set the corresponding values were about 80% and 75%. Sample size was not statistically predetermined, and group allocation was not concealed from the investigators. Among expanded thyroid clonotypes with frequency above 0.001, most also showed up in blood, which suggests that blood repertoires may reflect the thyroid immune response.

Trimming removed 6 bases from V and 4 bases from J, leaving 21 bases between the germline ends. The CDR3, cysteine through phenylalanine, is 15 amino acids long. The retained sequence is limited to the CDR3, 45 bases, with the frame set at the first base. As encoded in the germline V gene (reference sequence), CDR1 is DFQATT while CDR2 is SNEGSKA. Ophthalmopathy patients were characterized by moderately to severely active disease, a Clinical Activity Score of at least 3, a NOSPECS grade of at least 4, and a disease duration under 3 months. Patients with other autoimmune diseases, uncontrolled infections, pregnancy or lactation were excluded from the study. Clinical symptoms, serum thyroxine, TRAb, thyroid ultrasound and orbital computed tomography formed the basis of the diagnosis. Ficoll-Paque density gradient centrifugation was used to isolate PBMCs from 10 ml of fresh peripheral blood. Total RNA was extracted using Trizol reagent, and RNA quality was checked on an Agilent 2100 Bioanalyzer.

TCR beta CDR3 regions were amplified from RNA transcripts for repertoire sequencing. The first round of RT-PCR was done with HTBI primers and the Qiagen OneStep RT-PCR kit, and was followed by a second round of multiplex PCR, then size selection and purification. Libraries were sequenced on an Illumina HiSeq2000 using paired-end 100 bp reads. In the authors' own workflow: SOAPnuke was used to process the reads, throwing out any read that had adapters, had uncalled bases, had a mean Phred below 15, or lacked an exact constant-primer or identifier match. COPE v1.2.5 was used to merge the high-quality paired reads. Each unique nucleotide sequence was treated as a clonotype, and MiTCR v1.1 was used to align the clonotypes to the IMGT TRB V, D and J references. The analysis was limited to V-J combinations with a frequency above 0.0001, which together covered roughly 99% of the repertoires. For each V-J combination, a TCR clonal expansion and chaos score was defined as the ratio of F50 clonal expansion to chaos observed in the TCRdist matrix. Features were reduced by Welch's t-statistics and random forest to roughly 14 V-J combinations, which fed a naive Bayes classifier. Thyroid-blood repertoire similarity was quantified with the Morisita-Horn index. In-frame beta chains were kept once TCRdb had trimmed the public reads at Q25 with fastp and called clones with MiXCR. Every entry covers one CDR3 protein and lists the most common genes and DNA from its rows. These V and J calls rely on TCRdb rather than the paper's analysis. This sample is represented by roughly 400,000 distinct CDR3 sequences; around 17% of them were singletons. The ten largest clones capture approximately 1.4% of the sample.

The sequence was collected from a woman aged 18-29 years with Graves' ophthalmopathy. Donor details come from another sample of the same person, matched by shared clones. Specimen: peripheral blood. The chain is encoded by TRBV20-1 joined to TRBJ1-1, and the D gene may be TRBD1, 5 bases matching. Here the CDR3 is given as CSAPSGDRRITEAFF. In nucleotides, the sequence is TGCAGTGCCCCTTCCGGGGACCGGAGAATCACTGAAGCTTTCTTT.